This T cell receptor beta chain is drawn from a study of blood T cell repertoires in COVID-19. The table came from immunoSEQ multiplex PCR; TCRdb's copy has only in-frame clones and leaves some out. This table holds 150,000 or so clones, around 85% found once. Germline V gives CDR1 SGHDN, CDR2 FVKESK. The J segment lost 10 bases and the V segment lost 5 bases, leaving 6 bases of the junction unmatched. The CDR3 totals 14 residues. The rearrangement links TRBV14 to TRBJ1-4; 11 bases agree with TRBD1. The source material was peripheral blood. This clonotype originated in a woman in her fifties or sixties with COVID-19, enrolled during active disease. In DNA, the CDR3 is TGTGCCAGCAGCACGGACAGGGGGCTCGGAAAACTGTTTTTT. This translates into CASSTDRGLGKLFF.